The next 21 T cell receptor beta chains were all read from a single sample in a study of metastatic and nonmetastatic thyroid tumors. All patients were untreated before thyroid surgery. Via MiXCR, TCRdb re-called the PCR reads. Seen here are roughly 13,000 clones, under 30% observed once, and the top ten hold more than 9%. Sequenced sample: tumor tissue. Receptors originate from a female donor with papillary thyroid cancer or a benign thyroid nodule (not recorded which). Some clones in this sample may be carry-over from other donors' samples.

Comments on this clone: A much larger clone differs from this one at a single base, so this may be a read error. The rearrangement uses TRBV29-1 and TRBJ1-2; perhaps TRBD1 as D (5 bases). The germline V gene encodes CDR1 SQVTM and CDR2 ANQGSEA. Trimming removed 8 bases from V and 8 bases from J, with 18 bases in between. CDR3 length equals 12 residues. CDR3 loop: CSFTGALWGYTF. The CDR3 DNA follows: TGCAGCTTTACCGGGGCTCTTTGGGGCTACACCTTC. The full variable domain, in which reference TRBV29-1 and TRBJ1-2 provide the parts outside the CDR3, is SAVISQKPSRDICQRGTSLTIQCQVDSQVTMMFWYRQQPGQSLTLIATANQGSEATYESGFVIDKFPISRPNLTFSTLTVSNMSPEDSSIYLCSFTGALWGYTFGSGTRLTVV.

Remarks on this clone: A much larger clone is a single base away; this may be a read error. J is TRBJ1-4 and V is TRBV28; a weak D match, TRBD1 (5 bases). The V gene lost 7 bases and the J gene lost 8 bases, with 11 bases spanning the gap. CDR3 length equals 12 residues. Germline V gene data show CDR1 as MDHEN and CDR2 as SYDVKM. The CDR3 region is CASTVRQEKLFF. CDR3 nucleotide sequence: TGTGCCAGCACGGTAAGACAGGAAAAACTGTTTTTT.

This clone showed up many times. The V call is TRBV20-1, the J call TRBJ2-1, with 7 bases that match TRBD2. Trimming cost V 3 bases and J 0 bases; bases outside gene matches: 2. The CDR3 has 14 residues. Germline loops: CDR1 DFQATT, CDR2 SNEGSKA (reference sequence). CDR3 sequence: CSASGRNSYNEQFF. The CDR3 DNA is TGCAGTGCTAGCGGGAGGAACTCCTACAATGAGCAGTTCTTC.

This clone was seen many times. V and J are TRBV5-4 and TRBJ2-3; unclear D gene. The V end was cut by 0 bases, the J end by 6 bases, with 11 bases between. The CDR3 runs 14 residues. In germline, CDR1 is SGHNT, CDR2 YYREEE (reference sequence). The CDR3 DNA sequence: TGTGCCAGCAGCTTGGAGGCAGTTAGGGATACGCAGTATTTT. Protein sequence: CASSLEAVRDTQYF. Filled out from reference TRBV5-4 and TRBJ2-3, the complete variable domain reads ETGVTQSPTHLIKTRGQQVTLRCSSQSGHNTVSWYQQALGQGPQFIFQYYREEENGRGNFPPRFSGLQFPNYSSELNVNALELDDSALYLCASSLEAVRDTQYFGPGTRLTVL.

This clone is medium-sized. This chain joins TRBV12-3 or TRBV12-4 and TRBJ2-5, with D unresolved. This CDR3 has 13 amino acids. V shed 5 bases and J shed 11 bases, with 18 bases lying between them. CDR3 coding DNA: TGTGCCAGCAGTCCCAACCTACCTCTTCCTCAGTACTTC. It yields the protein CASSPNLPLPQYF.

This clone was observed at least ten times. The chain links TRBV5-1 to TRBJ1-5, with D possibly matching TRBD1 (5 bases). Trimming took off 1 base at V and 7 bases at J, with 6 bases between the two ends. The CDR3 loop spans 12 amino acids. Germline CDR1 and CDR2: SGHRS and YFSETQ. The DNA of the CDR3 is TGCGCCAGCAGCTTGCAGGGCCAGCCCCAGCATTTT. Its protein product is CASSLQGQPQHF.

In DNA form, the CDR3 reads TGCAGTGCAAAGAAGACTAGCGGACCCTCCTACGAGCAGTACTTC. Its translation: CSAKKTSGPSYEQYF. The chain employs TRBV20-1 and TRBJ2-7, with 9 bases matching TRBD2. V lost 6 bases to trimming and J lost 0 bases; unmatched junction nucleotides: 9. Germline loops: CDR1 DFQATT, CDR2 SNEGSKA (reference sequence). The CDR3 loop spans 15 amino acids.

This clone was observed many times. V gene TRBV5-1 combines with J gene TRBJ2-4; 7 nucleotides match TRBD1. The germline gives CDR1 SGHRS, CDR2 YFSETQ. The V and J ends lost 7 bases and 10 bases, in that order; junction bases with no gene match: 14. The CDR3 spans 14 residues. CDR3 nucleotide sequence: TGCGCCAGCGGCTACCGTACAGGGGTAAGGATTCAGTACTTC. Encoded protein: CASGYRTGVRIQYF.

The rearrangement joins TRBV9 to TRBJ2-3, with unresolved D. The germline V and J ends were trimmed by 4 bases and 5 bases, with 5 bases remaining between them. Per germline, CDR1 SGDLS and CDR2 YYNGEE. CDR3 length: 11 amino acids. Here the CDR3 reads CASSFVDTQYF. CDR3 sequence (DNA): TGTGCCAGCAGCTTCGTAGATACGCAGTATTTT.

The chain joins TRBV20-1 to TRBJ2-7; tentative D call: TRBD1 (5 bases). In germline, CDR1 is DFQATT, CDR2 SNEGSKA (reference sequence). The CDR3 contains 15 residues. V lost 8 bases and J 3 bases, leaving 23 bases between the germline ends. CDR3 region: CSTRRLDNPYYEQYF. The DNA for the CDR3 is TGCAGTACCAGGCGCCTGGACAATCCCTACTACGAGCAGTACTTC.

The CDR3 region has the DNA TGTGCCAGCAGCCGAGGGACTAGCGAGGGATTCGATACGCAGTATTTT. Residues: CASSRGTSEGFDTQYF. The rearrangement uses TRBV6-5 and TRBJ2-3; 10 nucleotides match TRBD2. The germline V gene encodes CDR1 MNHEY and CDR2 SVGAGI. The CDR3 is 16 residues long. V lost 6 bases, J lost 6 bases, and 12 bases stayed unmatched.

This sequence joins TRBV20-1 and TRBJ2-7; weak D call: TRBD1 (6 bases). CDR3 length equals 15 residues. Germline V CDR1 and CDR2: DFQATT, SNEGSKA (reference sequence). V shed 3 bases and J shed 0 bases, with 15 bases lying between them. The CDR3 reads CSASGAGVPSYEQYF. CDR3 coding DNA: TGCAGTGCTAGCGGGGCAGGGGTCCCCTCCTACGAGCAGTACTTC.

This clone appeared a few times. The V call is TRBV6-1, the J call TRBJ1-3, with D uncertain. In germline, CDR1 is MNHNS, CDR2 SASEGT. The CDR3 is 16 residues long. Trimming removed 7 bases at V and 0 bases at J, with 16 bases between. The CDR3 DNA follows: TGTGCCAGCATTAAAAATCTCGGCGTCTCTGGAAACACCATATATTTT. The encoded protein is CASIKNLGVSGNTIYF.

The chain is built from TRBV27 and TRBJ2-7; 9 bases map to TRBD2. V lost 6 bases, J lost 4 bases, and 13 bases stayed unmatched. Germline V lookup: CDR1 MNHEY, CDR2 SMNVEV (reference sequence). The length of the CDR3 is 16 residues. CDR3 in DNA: TGTGCCAGCAGCTATAGCGGGAGCCACTCTGGATACGAGCAGTACTTC. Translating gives CASSYSGSHSGYEQYF.

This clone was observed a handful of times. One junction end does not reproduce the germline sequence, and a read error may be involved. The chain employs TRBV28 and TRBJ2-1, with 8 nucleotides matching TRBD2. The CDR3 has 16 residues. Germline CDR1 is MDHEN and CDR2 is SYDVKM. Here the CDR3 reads CAISRECSAGGYEQFF. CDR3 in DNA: TGTGCCATCAGTCGGGAGTGTAGCGCGGGAGGTTATGAGCAGTTCTTC.

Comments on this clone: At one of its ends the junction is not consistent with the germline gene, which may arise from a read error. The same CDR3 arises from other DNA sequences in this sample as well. CDR3 DNA: TGTGCAAGCAGTCCCCCCGGGACACCAGAGTACGGCTACACCTTC. It yields the protein CASSPPGTPEYGYTF. The rearrangement joins TRBV27 to TRBJ1-2; D may be TRBD1 (6 bases). The CDR3 is 15 residues long. Germline lookup yields CDR1 MNHEY and CDR2 SMNVEV (reference sequence).

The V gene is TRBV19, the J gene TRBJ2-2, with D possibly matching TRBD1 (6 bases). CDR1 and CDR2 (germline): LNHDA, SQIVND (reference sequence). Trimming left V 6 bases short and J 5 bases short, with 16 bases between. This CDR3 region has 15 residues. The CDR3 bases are TGTGCCAGTAGAGCCACAGGGTATGGGACCGGGGAGCTGTTTTTT. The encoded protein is CASRATGYGTGELFF. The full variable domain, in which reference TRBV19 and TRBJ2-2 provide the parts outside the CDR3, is DGGITQSPKYLFRKEGQNVTLSCEQNLNHDAMYWYRQDPGQGLRLIYYSQIVNDFQKGDIAEGYSVSREKKESFPLTVTSAQKNPTAFYLCASRATGYGTGELFFGEGSRLTVL.

CDR3 bases: TGCAGTGCTAGGAGCAGGGACACTGAAGCTTTCTTT. This translates into CSARSRDTEAFF. This sequence joins TRBV20-1 and TRBJ1-1, with a tentative D call TRBD1 (5 bases). Germline V CDR1 and CDR2: DFQATT, SNEGSKA (reference sequence). V lost 3 bases and J 3 bases, leaving 8 bases between the germline ends. The CDR3 length is 12 residues.

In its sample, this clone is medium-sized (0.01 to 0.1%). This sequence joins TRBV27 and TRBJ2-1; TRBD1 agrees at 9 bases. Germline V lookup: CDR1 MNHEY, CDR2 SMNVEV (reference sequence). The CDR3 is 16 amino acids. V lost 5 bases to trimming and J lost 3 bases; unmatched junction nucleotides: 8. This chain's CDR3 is CASSTQGAKLYNEQFF. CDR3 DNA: TGTGCCAGCAGTACACAGGGGGCGAAACTCTACAATGAGCAGTTCTTC.

The CDR3 sequence: CASSQVEGNEKLFF. CDR3 nucleotides: TGTGCCAGCAGCCAAGTGGAGGGTAATGAAAAACTGTTTTTT. The gene calls are TRBV4-2 and TRBJ1-4, with D unresolved. The germline CDR1 and CDR2 sequences are LGHNA and YNFKEQ. The CDR3 is made up of 14 amino acids. Trimming left V 1 base short and J 4 bases short, with 7 bases between.

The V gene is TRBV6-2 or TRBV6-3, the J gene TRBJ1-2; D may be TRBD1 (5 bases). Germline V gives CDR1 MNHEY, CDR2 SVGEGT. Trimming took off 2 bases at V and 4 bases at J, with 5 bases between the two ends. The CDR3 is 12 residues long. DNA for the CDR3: TGTGCCAGCAGTTACGACAGCTATGGCTACACCTTC. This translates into CASSYDSYGYTF.